One and the same sample provided the 16 T cell receptor beta chains below, sequenced in a study of blood T cell repertoires in COVID-19. This table comes from immunoSEQ multiplex PCR, and its TCRdb copy is limited to in-frame clones, with some not included. The sample shows approximately 34,000 clones, 88% of them seen only once. The specimen was peripheral blood. Receptor source: a human donor in a cohort sampled during active COVID-19.

This chain uses TRBV7-3 with TRBJ2-7, with TRBD1 matching over 9 bases. CDR1 and CDR2 (germline): SGHTA, FQGTGA. There are 15 residues in the CDR3. Trimming at V came to 5 bases and at J to 2 bases, leaving 7 bases not matched to a gene. CDR3 loop: CASSIGQGRAYEQYF. The CDR3 region has the DNA TGTGCCAGCAGCATAGGACAGGGGAGGGCCTACGAGCAGTACTTC. Full variable domain (remainder filled in from reference TRBV7-3 and TRBJ2-7): GAGVSQTPSNKVTEKGKYVELRCDPISGHTALYWYRQSLGQGPEFLIYFQGTGAADDSGLPNDRFFAVRPEGSVSTLKIQRTERGDSAVYLCASSIGQGRAYEQYFGPGTRLTVT.

The chain uses TRBV7-2 and TRBJ2-2; a possible D gene is TRBD2 (5 bases). There are 16 residues in the CDR3. CDR1 and CDR2 (germline): SGHTA, FQGNSA. Trimming removed 2 bases at V and 1 base at J, with 11 bases between. The CDR3 DNA sequence: TGTGCCAGCAGCTTACTCCCGGGGATGAACACCGGGGAGCTGTTTTTT. The encoded protein is CASSLLPGMNTGELFF.

V usage is TRBV20-1 and J usage is TRBJ1-6, with 7 bases that match TRBD1. This CDR3 comprises 15 residues. V dropped 3 bases and J dropped 7; count of bases not matched to a gene: 9. Per the germline V gene, CDR1 is DFQATT and CDR2 is SNEGSKA (reference sequence). The CDR3 loop is CSASVRDSLNSPLHF. The CDR3 bases are TGCAGTGCTAGTGTCCGGGACAGCCTAAATTCACCCCTCCACTTT.

The chain joins TRBV9 to TRBJ2-1; TRBD2 matches at 8 bases. V shed 0 bases and J 7 bases; nucleotides not matched to a gene: 6. Looked up from germline, CDR1 is SGDLS and CDR2 is YYNGEE. This CDR3 spans 15 amino acids. The CDR3 spells CASSVEGLGENEQFF. The CDR3 region has the DNA TGTGCCAGCAGCGTAGAGGGACTAGGAGAAAATGAGCAGTTCTTC.

J is TRBJ1-5 and V is TRBV15; D is uncertain. CDR1 is LNHNV and CDR2 is YYDKDF in the germline V gene (reference sequence). V was trimmed by 7 bases and J by 0 bases, leaving 10 bases between them. The CDR3 contains 14 residues. CDR3 residues: CATTREISNQPQHF. The CDR3 DNA reads as TGTGCCACCACCCGGGAAATTAGCAATCAGCCCCAGCATTTT.

The chain couples TRBV10-3 to TRBJ2-5, with D perhaps TRBD1 (6 bases). V was pared by 4 bases and J by 4 bases, with 16 bases between. The CDR3 spans 15 residues. From germline, CDR1 is ENHRY and CDR2 SYGVKD. CDR3 DNA: TGTGCCATCAGTGTCACAGGGTCTAAAGTAGAGACCCAGTACTTC. Translation gives CAISVTGSKVETQYF.

The chain joins TRBV5-1 to TRBJ1-2; the D gene is possibly TRBD1 (5 bases). The V end lost 1 base, the J end lost 8 bases, and 9 bases lay between the germline ends. The CDR3 length is 12 residues. Germline V gene sequence: CDR1 SGHRS, CDR2 YFSETQ. The DNA for the CDR3 is TGCGCCAGCAGCTTGCAGGGTACGGGCTACACCTTC. As protein: CASSLQGTGYTF.

The genes are TRBV7-3 and TRBJ2-1; TRBD1 might be the D (5 bases). Germline CDR1 and CDR2: SGHTA and FQGTGA. This CDR3 region has 15 residues. Trimming shortened V by 5 bases and J by 2 bases, and 13 bases separated the two germline ends. This CDR3 is CASSPGAGTYNEQFF. In nucleotides, the CDR3 is TGTGCCAGCAGCCCAGGCGCAGGGACCTACAATGAGCAGTTCTTC.

The chain uses TRBV6-5 and TRBJ2-3; the match to TRBD2 covers 7 bases. The CDR3 is made up of 14 amino acids. Germline loops: CDR1 MNHEY, CDR2 SVGAGI. With V trimmed by 5 bases and J by 0 bases, 2 bases remained unmatched. The CDR3 nucleotides read TGTGCCAGCAGTCAGCGGGGCAGCACAGATACGCAGTATTTT. Translation: CASSQRGSTDTQYF.

This chain links TRBV6-6 with TRBJ2-1; 8 bases match TRBD2. The V segment lost 8 bases and the J segment 0 bases; nucleotides outside the gene matches: 6. The germline gives CDR1 MNHNY, CDR2 SVGAGI (reference sequence). The CDR3 is 15 amino acids. CDR3 coding DNA: TGTGCCAGCGGTGTAGGGACTAGCTCCTACAATGAGCAGTTCTTC. This codes for CASGVGTSSYNEQFF.

V and J are TRBV5-4 and TRBJ2-2, with D possibly TRBD2 on 6 matching bases. Trimming shortened V by 0 bases and J by 0 bases, and 9 bases separated the two germline ends. The CDR3 length is 16 residues. The germline gives CDR1 SGHNT, CDR2 YYREEE (reference sequence). For the CDR3, the DNA is TGTGCCAGCAGCTTGGTAGGCGGGACGAACACCGGGGAGCTGTTTTTT. It encodes CASSLVGGTNTGELFF.

This chain's CDR3 is CASSLGGTNEKLFF. CDR3 in DNA: TGTGCCAGTAGCCTAGGAGGGACTAATGAAAAACTGTTTTTT. The rearrangement links TRBV19 to TRBJ1-4; D unclear. The V gene's germline CDR1 is LNHDA and CDR2 SQIVND (reference sequence). The CDR3 is made up of 14 amino acids. V lost 6 bases and J 2 bases, leaving 10 bases between the germline ends. Full variable domain (rest looked up from reference TRBV19 and TRBJ1-4): DGGITQSPKYLFRKEGQNVTLSCEQNLNHDAMYWYRQDPGQGLRLIYYSQIVNDFQKGDIAEGYSVSREKKESFPLTVTSAQKNPTAFYLCASSLGGTNEKLFFGSGTQLSVL.

The rearrangement links TRBV5-1 to TRBJ2-7, with TRBD2 matching 9 bases. Germline loops: CDR1 SGHRS, CDR2 YFSETQ. This CDR3 is 17 amino acids long. V was clipped by 3 bases and J by 7 bases; unmatched bases: 17. The CDR3: CASSSPRGLARRGEQYF. The CDR3 coding sequence is TGCGCCAGCAGCTCACCTAGAGGACTAGCGCGGAGGGGGGAGCAGTACTTC. Full variable domain (missing parts from reference TRBV5-1 and TRBJ2-7): KAGVTQTPRYLIKTRGQQVTLSCSPISGHRSVSWYQQTPGQGLQFLFEYFSETQRNKGNFPGRFSGRQFSNSRSEMNVSTLELGDSALYLCASSSPRGLARRGEQYFGPGTRLTVT.

The V call is TRBV7-2, the J call TRBJ1-6, with 7 positions matching TRBD1. V lost 5 bases, J lost 7 bases, and 11 bases stayed unmatched. This CDR3 spans 16 amino acids. In germline, CDR1 is SGHTA, CDR2 FQGNSA. The CDR3 DNA follows: TGTGCCAGCAGCCCTCCCAAGACAGGGACGAATTCACCCCTCCACTTT. Its translation: CASSPPKTGTNSPLHF.

V is TRBV5-1 and J is TRBJ2-7, with D possibly being TRBD2 (5 bases). V gave up 4 bases and J gave up 2 bases, with 13 bases separating them. CDR3 length: 14 amino acids. Germline V gene sequence: CDR1 SGHRS, CDR2 YFSETQ. The CDR3 DNA reads as TGCGCCAGCAGCCTAGGACTTGGGACCTACGAGCAGTACTTC. This encodes CASSLGLGTYEQYF.

The V gene is TRBV7-2, the J gene TRBJ2-1; D gene unclear. CDR1 is SGHTA, CDR2 FQGNSA, per germline. The CDR3 sequence is 14 residues long. Trimming pared 5 bases from V and 10 bases from J, leaving 18 bases between. CDR3 nucleotide sequence: TGTGCCAGCAGCCCAGACTTGATTAGTAGGGAGCAGTTCTTC. Amino acid sequence: CASSPDLISREQFF.